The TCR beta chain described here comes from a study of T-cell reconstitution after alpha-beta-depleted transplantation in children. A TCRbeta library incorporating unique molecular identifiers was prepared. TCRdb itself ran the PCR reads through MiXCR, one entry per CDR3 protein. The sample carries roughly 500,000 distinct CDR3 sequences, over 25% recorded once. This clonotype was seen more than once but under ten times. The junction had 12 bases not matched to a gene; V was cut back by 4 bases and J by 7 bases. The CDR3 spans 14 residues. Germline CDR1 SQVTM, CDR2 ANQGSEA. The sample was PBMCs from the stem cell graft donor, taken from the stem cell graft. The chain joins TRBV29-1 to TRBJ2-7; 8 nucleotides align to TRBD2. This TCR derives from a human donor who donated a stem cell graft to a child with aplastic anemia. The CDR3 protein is CSVGVSGIVGEQYF. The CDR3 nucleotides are TGCAGCGTTGGGGTTAGCGGGATAGTAGGAGAGCAGTACTTC.